This T cell receptor (beta chain) was found in a study of cytomegalovirus exposure and HLA in healthy donors. Overall study findings and caveats: Accurate predictions that matched the HLA-A and HLA-B alleles of most subjects were reportedly made from TCR beta sequences. Some V segments (TRBV6-2 and TRBV6-3 among them) were excluded as indistinguishable.

Donors were nominally healthy when sampled, though unrecorded immune exposures were likely. This clone was detected a few times. Antigen: not known. The germline gives CDR1 ENHRY, CDR2 SYGVKD. After removal of 5 bases from V and 3 bases from J, the junction contained 4 bases not matched to a gene. The CDR3 runs to 13 residues. Primers included in the PCR were 60 Vbeta and 13 Jbeta primers. Measured with immunoSEQ multiplex PCR; TCRdb has only the in-frame clones, and not every one. This table has some 120,000 clones, more than 75% appearing once. Sequencing was done on a sample of PBMCs. This chain connects TRBV10-3 to TRBJ2-7; 7 bases fit TRBD1. The TCR originated in a young man in good health and CMV-seropositive. The CDR3 DNA follows: TGTGCCATCAGTCCCGGGACAGTCTACGAGCAGTACTTC. Its protein product is CAISPGTVYEQYF.